This T cell receptor (beta chain) was retrieved from a study of T-cell memory formation after mild COVID-19. Study findings and constraints: CD8+ contracting clones occupied EMRA, while CD4+ ones occupied mainly CM and EM.

The table lists this clonotype with many counts. Antigen unknown. Per germline, CDR1 SGHRS and CDR2 YFSETQ. This CDR3 is built from 16 residues. Unmatched junction bases numbered 0, after V lost 2 bases and J lost 0 bases. A single record per CDR3 protein comes from TCRdb applying MiXCR to the 5' RACE reads. The profile shows approximately 350,000 distinct CDR3 sequences, under 15% of them singletons. The chain is built from TRBV5-1 and TRBJ2-2; 11 nucleotides line up with TRBD2. Sequenced sample: PBMCs or a T cell subset sorted from them (not recorded which). The TCR was taken from a man aged 18 to 29 who had mild COVID-19 (a few samples of this study predate the infection). Cell type and time point are not known. CDR3 sequence: CASSLLAGANTGELFF. CDR3 sequence (DNA): TGCGCCAGCAGCTTACTAGCGGGGGCGAACACCGGGGAGCTGTTTTTT.